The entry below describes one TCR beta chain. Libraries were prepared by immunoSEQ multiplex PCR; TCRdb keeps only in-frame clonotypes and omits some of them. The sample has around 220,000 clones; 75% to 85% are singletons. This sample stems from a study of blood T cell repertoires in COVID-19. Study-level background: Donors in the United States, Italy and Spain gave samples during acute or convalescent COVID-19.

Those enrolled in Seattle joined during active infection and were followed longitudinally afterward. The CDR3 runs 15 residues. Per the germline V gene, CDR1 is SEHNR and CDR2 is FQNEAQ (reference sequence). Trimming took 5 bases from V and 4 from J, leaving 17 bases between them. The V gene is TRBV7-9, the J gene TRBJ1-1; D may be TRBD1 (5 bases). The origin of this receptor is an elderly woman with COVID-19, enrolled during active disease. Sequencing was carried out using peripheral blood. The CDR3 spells CASSPGGAVVTEAFF. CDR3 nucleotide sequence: TGTGCCAGCAGCCCCGGCGGGGCTGTGGTCACTGAAGCTTTCTTT.